One TCR beta chain is described in this entry. Its target is not known. Germline CDR1 KGHDR, CDR2 SFDVKD. Trimming took off 4 bases at V and 14 bases at J, with 17 bases between the two ends. The CDR3 has 13 residues. TCRdb re-analysed the 5' RACE reads in MiXCR, keeping a single row per CDR3 protein. The profile shows 310,000 or so distinct CDR3 sequences, 15% to 20% of them singletons. The source of the sample is a study of T-cell memory formation after mild COVID-19. Study outcomes and limitations: CD4+ bias marked clones expanding day 15 to 37, unlike balanced contracting clones. Pre-infection memory showed some responding clones, and this suggested that cross-reactive memory joined. There was no confirmation that second-wave clones peaking on day 37 were SARS-CoV-2 specific. Shrinking CD4+ clones were chiefly CM and EM; CD8+ ones were chiefly EMRA.

The source is a young man who had mild COVID-19 (a few samples of this study predate the infection). Cell type and time point are not known. The gene calls are TRBV24-1 and TRBJ2-1, with D perhaps matching TRBD1 (6 bases). Sequences were obtained from PBMCs or a T cell subset sorted from them (not recorded which). The CDR3 DNA follows: TGTGCCACCAGTGACGTAACAGGGAATGGAGAGTTCTTC. It encodes CATSDVTGNGEFF.